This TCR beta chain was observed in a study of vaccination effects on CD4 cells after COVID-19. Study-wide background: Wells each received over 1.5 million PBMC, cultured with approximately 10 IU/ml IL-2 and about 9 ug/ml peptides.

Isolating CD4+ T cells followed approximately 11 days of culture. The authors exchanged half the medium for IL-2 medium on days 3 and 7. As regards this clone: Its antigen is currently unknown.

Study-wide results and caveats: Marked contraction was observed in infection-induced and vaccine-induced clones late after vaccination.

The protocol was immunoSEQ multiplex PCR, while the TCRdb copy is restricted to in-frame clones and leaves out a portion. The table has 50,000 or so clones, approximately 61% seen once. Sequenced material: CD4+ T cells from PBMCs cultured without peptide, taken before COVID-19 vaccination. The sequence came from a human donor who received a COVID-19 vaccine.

This CDR3 is CASSPGQGTNEKLFF. CDR3 nucleotides: TGTGCCAGCAGCCCGGGACAGGGGACGAATGAAAAACTGTTTTTT. The V gene is TRBV5-4, the J gene TRBJ1-4; 10 bases align to TRBD1. CDR1 is SGHNT and CDR2 is YYREEE in the germline V gene (reference sequence). With 4 bases clipped from V and 5 bases from J, the junction kept 5 bases outside the gene matches. The CDR3 loop spans 15 amino acids.